The clone carrying this T cell receptor beta chain appeared a few times. Its antigen is undetermined. Sample-barcoded 5' priming and a J-beta primer mix drove a second PCR of roughly 6 to 12 cycles. Any given sample supplied a minimum of 2.5 million CDR3-containing paired-end reads. TCRdb re-called the 5' RACE reads with MiXCR, one entry per CDR3 protein. The sample has roughly 790,000 distinct CDR3 sequences; around 40% are singletons. The sample is drawn from a study of blood T cells in healthy people across ages. The study, taken as a whole, reports: Conclusively comparing naive with antigen-experienced cells was impossible with unsorted PBMCs.

Healthy Russian Caucasian donors spanned ages about 6 to 100 years. The germline CDR1 and CDR2 sequences are KGHDR and SFDVKD. V was pared by 4 bases and J by 3 bases, with 6 bases between. CDR3 length equals 13 residues. What was sequenced was blood. This chain uses TRBV24-1 with TRBJ1-5; D not certain. This clonotype was obtained from a woman in her sixties or seventies in good health. The CDR3 nucleotides are TGTGCCACCAGTGACAGCCCCAATCAGCCCCAGCATTTT. This encodes CATSDSPNQPQHF.